This T cell receptor (beta chain) was sequenced for a study of blood T cells in healthy people across ages. CDR3 length: 13 amino acids. Trimming cost V 1 base and J 8 bases, with 6 bases left between them. Germline V CDR1 and CDR2: SGHAT, FQNNGV. Sample-barcoded 5' priming and a J-beta primer mix drove a second PCR of roughly 6 to 12 cycles. A template-switch adaptor with 12 random nucleotides tagged each cDNA molecule. Each of the samples gave a minimum of 2.5 million paired-end reads that contained CDR3. TCRdb re-called the 5' RACE reads through MiXCR, storing one row per CDR3 protein. The sample has roughly 1.7 million distinct CDR3 sequences; 30% to 40% are singletons.

The sample taken for sequencing was blood. The chain links TRBV11-2 to TRBJ1-6, with D unclear. The sequence was collected from a woman between 25 and 40 years old in good health. The CDR3 DNA reads TGTGCCAGCAGCTTAGCACGGGATTCACCCCTCCACTTT. Translating gives CASSLARDSPLHF.